These 9 T cell receptor beta chains share one sample of origin, sequenced in a study of blood T cell repertoires in COVID-19. Produced via immunoSEQ multiplex PCR; TCRdb's table is partial and in-frame only. The table records 150,000 or so clones, roughly 89% of them present only once. Sequencing input: PBMCs or T cells enriched from blood (not recorded which). The receptors originated from a man in his fifties or sixties who had recovered from COVID-19.

The chain is built from TRBV4-1 and TRBJ2-7; no clear D gene. Germline CDR1 is MGHRA and CDR2 is YSYEKL. The ends were cut back, 0 bases at V and 9 bases at J, with 9 bases in the middle. The CDR3 is 12 residues long. The CDR3 sequence is CASSQESNLQYF. The CDR3 region has the DNA TGCGCCAGCAGCCAAGAATCTAATTTGCAGTACTTC.

The chain links TRBV7-6 to TRBJ2-5; D ambiguous. Trimming removed 2 bases at V and 5 bases at J, with 12 bases between. Germline lookup yields CDR1 SGHVS and CDR2 FNYEAQ. This CDR3 has 14 residues. CDR3 DNA: TGTGCCAGCAGCTTATCTCTTAGTCGGGAGACCCAGTACTTC. It translates to CASSLSLSRETQYF. Filled out from reference TRBV7-6 and TRBJ2-5, the complete variable domain reads GAGVSQSPRYKVTKRGQDVALRCDPISGHVSLYWYRQALGQGPEFLTYFNYEAQQDKSGLPNDRFSAERPEGSISTLTIQRTEQRDSAMYRCASSLSLSRETQYFGPGTRLLVL.

Here the CDR3 reads CASSPLKPNRANTGELFF. Here the CDR3 DNA reads TGTGCCAGCTCACCACTTAAGCCTAACAGAGCGAACACCGGGGAGCTGTTTTTT. V usage is TRBV18 and J usage is TRBJ2-2; D not resolved. The germline V gene has CDR1 KGHSH and CDR2 LQKENI. This CDR3 has 18 amino acids. Between the trimmed V and J ends, which lost 1 base and 0 bases, there was a span of 15 bases.

The CDR3 here is CASSLRTSGRRTDTQYF. The CDR3 region has the DNA TGTGCCAGCAGCTTAAGGACTAGCGGGAGACGCACAGATACGCAGTATTTT. This sequence joins TRBV5-4 and TRBJ2-3, with 13 bases aligning to TRBD2. The CDR3 is 17 residues long. CDR1 is SGHNT and CDR2 is YYREEE in the germline V gene (reference sequence). V lost 2 bases and J lost 1; bases outside the gene matches: 4.

This clone was found once. The chain recombines TRBV4-3 with TRBJ1-6; TRBD1 matches at 8 bases. After removal of 4 bases from V and 4 bases from J, the junction contained 6 bases not matched to a gene. This CDR3 comprises 16 residues. The germline V gene has CDR1 LGHNA and CDR2 YSLEER. CDR3 nucleotide sequence: TGCGCCAGCAGCCCTCGGACAGGGCGGTATAATTCACCCCTCCACTTT. Translation: CASSPRTGRYNSPLHF.

V and J are TRBV4-3 and TRBJ2-1; D possibly corresponds to TRBD2 (5 bases). The CDR3 runs 16 residues. In germline, CDR1 is LGHNA, CDR2 YSLEER. Trimming took off 0 bases at V and 0 bases at J, with 9 bases between the two ends. The CDR3 region is CASSQDVLASYNEQFF. The CDR3 DNA sequence: TGCGCCAGCAGCCAAGACGTCCTAGCCTCCTACAATGAGCAGTTCTTC.

This clone was detected once. The V and J genes are TRBV27 and TRBJ2-7; a possible D gene is TRBD1 (6 bases). Trimming stripped 5 bases from V and 1 base from J, with 12 bases between. In germline, CDR1 is MNHEY, CDR2 SMNVEV (reference sequence). The CDR3 runs to 14 residues. For the CDR3, the DNA is TGTGCCAGCAGTCCCCGAAGGGGGTCCTACGAGCAGTACTTC. It encodes CASSPRRGSYEQYF.

This clone showed up just once. This rearrangement joins TRBV19 to TRBJ2-3, with 10 bases matching TRBD2. Per the germline V gene, CDR1 is LNHDA and CDR2 is SQIVND (reference sequence). Losses at the gene ends were 6 bases for V and 0 bases for J; bases not matched to a gene: 6. This CDR3 is built from 16 residues. The CDR3 DNA follows: TGTGCCAGTAGGAGCGGGGGGGCCCGGAGCACAGATACGCAGTATTTT. It specifies CASRSGGARSTDTQYF.

The gene calls are TRBV19 and TRBJ1-5; D gene ambiguous. The CDR3 is made up of 13 amino acids. From germline, CDR1 is LNHDA and CDR2 SQIVND (reference sequence). V was clipped by 7 bases and J by 6 bases, with 13 bases between them. The CDR3 coding sequence is TGTGCCAGTAACTTCGGAGGCGGTCAGCCCCAGCATTTT. This encodes CASNFGGGQPQHF.